A single sample is the source of the 5 T cell receptor beta chains below, sequenced in a study of cytomegalovirus exposure and HLA in healthy donors. Both 60 Vbeta primers and 13 Jbeta primers went into the PCR. Profiled with immunoSEQ multiplex PCR; TCRdb holds only in-frame clones, not every one. The sample has roughly 200,000 clones; less than 85% are singletons. Sequenced material: PBMCs. These receptors originate from a girl aged 5-17 years in good health and CMV-seropositive.

On this clone itself: Other nucleotide sequences in the sample specify the same CDR3. The rearrangement links TRBV2 to TRBJ1-5, with D maybe TRBD1 (6 bases). The V gene's germline CDR1 is SNHLY and CDR2 FYNNEI. Between the trimmed V and J ends, which lost 1 base and 9 bases, there was a span of 19 bases. This CDR3 comprises 16 residues. This CDR3 is CASSEVPGQYQPPQHF. Written as DNA, the CDR3 is TGTGCCAGCAGTGAAGTCCCAGGACAGTATCAACCGCCCCAGCATTTT.

This rearrangement joins TRBV7-9 to TRBJ2-7, with no clear D. V lost 8 bases to trimming and J lost 2 bases, with 10 bases between them. The CDR3 spans 12 residues. Germline lookup yields CDR1 SEHNR and CDR2 FQNEAQ (reference sequence). Here the CDR3 DNA reads TGTGCCAGCGGAGACTCCCCCTACGAGCAGTACTTC. Encoded protein: CASGDSPYEQYF.

The genes are TRBV5-1 and TRBJ2-3; 7 bases match TRBD1. V lost 0 bases and J lost 4; bases outside the gene matches: 5. This CDR3 is built from 15 residues. Germline V gene sequence: CDR1 SGHRS, CDR2 YFSETQ. The CDR3 sequence is CASSLGGGRADTQYF. CDR3 nucleotides: TGCGCCAGCAGCTTGGGAGGGGGCCGTGCAGATACGCAGTATTTT.

The V call is TRBV11-2, the J call TRBJ2-7; 15 bases match TRBD2. The ends lost 4 bases at V and 4 bases at J; junction bases unmatched: 2. Germline assignment: CDR1 SGHAT and CDR2 FQNNGV. CDR3 size: 15 residues. The CDR3 sequence is CASSYGTSGGYEQYF. In DNA, the CDR3 is TGTGCCAGCAGCTACGGGACTAGCGGGGGGTACGAGCAGTACTTC.

This clone appeared once. The chain combines TRBV18 with TRBJ2-5; possibly TRBD1 for D (6 bases). CDR1 is KGHSH and CDR2 is LQKENI in the germline V gene. The CDR3 has 14 amino acids. The V end lost 4 bases, the J end lost 1 base, and 10 bases lay between the germline ends. The CDR3, as DNA: TGTGCCAGCTCACGACAGGTCCCCCAAGAGACCCAGTACTTC. This gives the protein CASSRQVPQETQYF.